This T cell receptor (beta chain) emerged from a study of blood T cells in healthy people across ages. A second PCR, run for roughly 7 to 12 cycles, used a sample-barcoded 5' primer plus a J-beta primer mix. A single record per CDR3 protein comes from TCRdb applying MiXCR to the 5' RACE reads. The data hold hundreds of thousands of distinct CDR3 sequences, with nearly 60% observed a single time. Germline CDR1 is SGHNT and CDR2 is YYREEE (reference sequence). The CDR3 is made up of 14 amino acids. V lost 0 bases, J lost 5 bases, and 9 bases lay in between. The sequence derives from a man aged 25-45 years in good health. This rearrangement joins TRBV5-4 to TRBJ2-1, with D maybe TRBD1 (6 bases). Sequenced material: blood. DNA of the CDR3: TGTGCCAGCAGCTTGGGCCACAGGGACAATGAGCAGTTCTTC. It encodes CASSLGHRDNEQFF.